One T cell receptor (beta chain) is described in this entry. TCRdb reprocessed the RT-PCR reads via MiXCR and lists one record per CDR3 protein. The repertoire consists of 800,000 to 1,000,000 distinct CDR3 sequences, with under 20% occurring once and the leading ten covering under 6.5%. Germline assignment: CDR1 SGHTA and CDR2 FQGNSA. CDR3 length: 15 residues. Trimming removed 5 bases from V and 7 bases from J, with 20 bases in between. The sample is drawn from a study of patients and donors after allogeneic stem cell transplantation. The TCR sequence derives from a human donor who was either an allogeneic HSCT recipient or a stem cell or donor lymphocyte infusion donor (not recorded which). It is not recorded whose cells these are; they may come from a transplant donor. Specimen: blood, either unsorted or a sorted T cell fraction (not recorded which). V usage is TRBV7-2 and J usage is TRBJ1-2, with D hard to call. CDR3 bases: TGTGCCAGCAGCCCGGTGGTGGGGTCAGGTCTTGGCTACACCTTC. This translates into CASSPVVGSGLGYTF.